Listed here is a single T cell receptor (beta chain). Germline CDR1 is SGHRS and CDR2 is YFSETQ. J was trimmed by 3 bases and V by 3 bases; bases with no gene match: 4. The CDR3 consists of 14 residues. Per the original methods: Reference gene primer amplification in the assay estimated nucleated cell counts. Sequencing was performed with immunoSEQ multiplex PCR; in TCRdb, only in-frame clones are kept and a portion is missing. V and J calls plus clone size are reproduced from that table; the DNA served to infer D and trimming. The table shows just over 80,000 clones, with under 90% occurring only once. These data originate in a study of blood T cell repertoires in COVID-19. About the research overall: Italy, Spain and the United States were the sources of the convalescent and acute COVID-19 samples. From T cells, B-cell-depleted T cells, or PBMCs came the material, which was cDNA or gDNA.

The sequencing sample was made of peripheral blood. The TCR comes from a man aged 80 or over with acute or convalescent COVID-19. J is TRBJ2-3 and V is TRBV5-1; the match to TRBD1 covers 7 bases. The CDR3 loop reads CASSSTGVTDTQYF. The DNA for the CDR3 is TGCGCCAGCAGCTCCACAGGGGTTACAGATACGCAGTATTTT.